A selection of T cell receptor beta chains follows, all from one sample in a study of blood T cell repertoires in COVID-19. Profiled with immunoSEQ multiplex PCR; TCRdb holds only in-frame clones, not every one. The data show under 150,000 clones, roughly 80% seen once. The sequenced sample consisted of PBMCs or T cells enriched from blood (not recorded which). These receptors were collected from a man in his forties with acute COVID-19. Both conserved end residues are part of each CDR3. The D gene is left open where the match is weak. Where a row states a size, it is once, few, many or the class of an expanded clone; other rows omit it.

cdr3_nt,cdr3_aa,d_call,j_call,clone_size,v_call
TGTGCCAGCAGCTTAGTTTTTGGGGCCTTACTGAACACTGAAGCTTTCTTT,CASSLVFGALLNTEAFF,-,TRBJ1-1,-,TRBV7-9
TGTGCCAGCAGCTGGGGGACAGGGGAAGGATCACCCCTCCACTTT,CASSWGTGEGSPLHF,TRBD1,TRBJ1-6,-,TRBV5-6
TGTGCCAGCAGTTTATCGATCAGCACGGGGGGAATAACCTACGAGCAGTACTTC,CASSLSISTGGITYEQYF,TRBD2,TRBJ2-7,-,TRBV27
TGTGCCAGCAGCCTTAACCCGGGACAGGGAAAGACCCAGTACTTC,CASSLNPGQGKTQYF,TRBD1,TRBJ2-5,-,TRBV7-2
TGTGCCAGCAGCTTAGATTGGTCGGTTTATGGCTACACCTTC,CASSLDWSVYGYTF,-,TRBJ1-2,-,TRBV7-2
TGCGCCACCGCAAAACCAGGGGGTTGCGAAAAACTGTTTTTT,CATAKPGGCEKLFF,TRBD1,TRBJ1-4,few,TRBV23-1
TGTGCCAGCAGCACGACTATTCTTAACCAAGGAGATACGCAGTATTTT,CASSTTILNQGDTQYF,-,TRBJ2-3,-,TRBV7-6
TGTGCCAGCAGTTACGTTGTCCGGGGATCGGGAAATGAGCAGTTCTTC,CASSYVVRGSGNEQFF,-,TRBJ2-1,-,TRBV6-2/TRBV6-3
TGTGCCACCTCGACTAGCGGGGAGGAAGATACGCAGTATTTT,CATSTSGEEDTQYF,TRBD2,TRBJ2-3,-,TRBV6-4
TGCAGCGTTTTGACAGGGGATGGGTATGGCTACACCTTC,CSVLTGDGYGYTF,TRBD1,TRBJ1-2,-,TRBV29-1
TGTGCCAGCAGCTTGACAGGGGGCGCTCGGGGCTACACCTTC,CASSLTGGARGYTF,TRBD1,TRBJ1-2,-,TRBV7-3
TGTGCCAGCAGTGGACAGACCACTGAAGCTTTCTTT,CASSGQTTEAFF,-,TRBJ1-1,-,TRBV2
TGTGCCAGCAGCTTCTACAGGGGTTTTGAAGCTTTCTTT,CASSFYRGFEAFF,TRBD1,TRBJ1-1,-,TRBV5-6
TGCAGTGCCCAGGCGGGGTGGGGCTACACCTTC,CSAQAGWGYTF,-,TRBJ1-2,once,TRBV20-1
TGTGCCAGCAGCTTAGGAGGGATGTCAAACTATGGCTACACCTTC,CASSLGGMSNYGYTF,-,TRBJ1-2,-,TRBV11-2
TGTGCCAGTAGTATACAGGCTAATCAGCCCCAGCATTTT,CASSIQANQPQHF,-,TRBJ1-5,-,TRBV19
TGTGCCAGCAGCTTAGCGCGGGGGAGGGGGGAAAGGACTGAAGCTTTCTTT,CASSLARGRGERTEAFF,-,TRBJ1-1,-,TRBV7-9
TGTGCCAGCTCACTCGACAGGGTGACTGGAAACACCATATATTTT,CASSLDRVTGNTIYF,TRBD1,TRBJ1-3,-,TRBV18
TGTGCCAGTAGTATAGAAGCCGGGACAGGGAATAATTCACCCCTCCACTTT,CASSIEAGTGNNSPLHF,TRBD1,TRBJ1-6,-,TRBV19
TGCGCCAGCAGTCGGACAGGGAAGAGTCCCGGGGAGCTGTTTTTT,CASSRTGKSPGELFF,TRBD1,TRBJ2-2,-,TRBV23-1
TGCGCCAGCAGCTCGTCCCAGGGGAGCGGGAATGCCTACGAGCAGTACTTC,CASSSSQGSGNAYEQYF,-,TRBJ2-7,once,TRBV5-1
TGTGCCAGTAGTATCCGGGGGGAGACTGAAGCTTTCTTT,CASSIRGETEAFF,-,TRBJ1-1,once,TRBV19